These 8 T cell receptor beta chains were all obtained from the same sample, sequenced in a study of cytomegalovirus exposure and HLA in healthy donors. The PCR was carried out with 60 Vbeta primers and 13 Jbeta primers. Libraries were prepared by immunoSEQ multiplex PCR; TCRdb keeps only in-frame clonotypes and omits some of them. Here the sample spans 55,000 to 80,000 clones, approximately 80% being singletons. Source material: PBMCs. Source of these receptors: a woman aged 25-40 years in good health and CMV-seronegative.

The chain recombines TRBV29-1 with TRBJ2-7; the D is unclear. CDR3 length: 12 residues. The ends were cut back, 4 bases at V and 2 bases at J, with 9 bases in the middle. Germline values: CDR1 SQVTM, CDR2 ANQGSEA. The CDR3 here is CSVVVTTYEQYF. The CDR3 region has the DNA TGCAGCGTTGTTGTGACAACCTACGAGCAGTACTTC.

The chain uses TRBV6-5 and TRBJ2-7; tentatively, D is TRBD1 (6 bases). Deletions cut 6 bases from V and 4 bases from J, with 16 bases between. The CDR3 is made up of 14 amino acids. The germline CDR1 and CDR2 sequences are MNHEY and SVGAGI. The CDR3 nucleotides are TGTGCCAGCAGGAACAGGGACCCTCTTTACGAGCAGTACTTC. Protein sequence: CASRNRDPLYEQYF.

This CDR3 is CASSTPSGGPSSYNEQFF. CDR3 coding DNA: TGTGCCAGCAGCACACCTAGCGGGGGGCCGAGCTCCTACAATGAGCAGTTCTTC. This rearrangement joins TRBV7-6 to TRBJ2-1; 11 bases fit TRBD2. CDR3 length: 18 residues. Losses at the gene ends were 5 bases for V and 0 bases for J; bases not matched to a gene: 9. Germline CDR1 reads SGHVS; CDR2 reads FNYEAQ.

J is TRBJ1-2 and V is TRBV10-1; weak D call: TRBD1 (5 bases). The ends were cut back, 3 bases at V and 8 bases at J, with 10 bases in the middle. The germline V gene encodes CDR1 WNHNN and CDR2 SYGVQD (reference sequence). The CDR3 length is 12 residues. CDR3 region: CASSDPGGGYTF. CDR3 bases: TGCGCCAGCAGTGACCCGGGGGGAGGCTACACCTTC.

V and J are TRBV7-9 and TRBJ2-7; D is perhaps TRBD1 (6 bases). The V end lost 4 bases, the J end lost 3 bases, and 19 bases lay between the germline ends. The CDR3 runs to 16 residues. CDR1 and CDR2 from the germline V gene are SEHNR and FQNEAQ (reference sequence). The CDR3 DNA reads as TGTGCCAGCAGCTCCGACAGGTCCCCTTCCTTCTACGAGCAGTACTTC. This gives the protein CASSSDRSPSFYEQYF.

V is TRBV13 and J is TRBJ2-4; 8 positions agree with TRBD1. CDR3 length: 18 residues. Per the germline V gene, CDR1 is PRHDT and CDR2 is FYEKMQ (reference sequence). With V trimmed by 5 bases and J by 0 bases, 12 bases remained unmatched. The CDR3 coding sequence is TGTGCCAGCAGCCGGACAGGGTTTAGGCTCGGAGCCAAAAACATTCAGTACTTC. Its translation: CASSRTGFRLGAKNIQYF.

The rearrangement uses TRBV6-1 and TRBJ1-1, with D hard to call. There are 13 residues in the CDR3. Trimming left V 0 bases short and J 8 bases short, with 10 bases between. Germline CDR1 and CDR2: MNHNS and SASEGT. The CDR3 is CASSEAGVAEAFF. As DNA, the CDR3 is TGTGCCAGCAGTGAAGCTGGAGTAGCCGAAGCTTTCTTT.

The V and J genes are TRBV7-2 and TRBJ2-1; D might be TRBD2 (5 bases). Germline CDR1 reads SGHTA; CDR2 reads FQGNSA. This CDR3 is 13 amino acids long. V was shortened by 5 bases and J by 3 bases, with 8 bases between the two germline ends. CDR3 in DNA: TGTGCCAGCAGCACCCGGGACTACAATGAGCAGTTCTTC. Protein sequence: CASSTRDYNEQFF.